These 2 T cell receptor beta chains came from one sample sequenced in a study of cytomegalovirus exposure and HLA in healthy donors. PCR involved 60 Vbeta and 13 Jbeta primers. Measured with immunoSEQ multiplex PCR; TCRdb has only the in-frame clones, and not every one. Found here are about 180,000 clones, 80% to 85% of them singletons; the top ten hold approximately 1.2%. The sample taken for sequencing was PBMCs. Every receptor here comes from a boy aged 2 to 10 in good health and CMV-seronegative.

V gene TRBV7-9 combines with J gene TRBJ2-1, with TRBD2 as a possible D gene (6 bases). This CDR3 region has 14 residues. CDR1 and CDR2 (germline): SEHNR, FQNEAQ (reference sequence). V was shortened by 11 bases and J by 5 bases, with 19 bases between the two germline ends. In DNA form, the CDR3 reads TGTGCCTGTCACACCCGGGACTTCGACAATGAGCAGTTCTTC. It encodes CACHTRDFDNEQFF.

The chain has TRBV30 and TRBJ2-6; tentative D call: TRBD1 (6 bases). The CDR3 is made up of 17 amino acids. Germline V lookup: CDR1 GTSNPN, CDR2 SVGIG (reference sequence). With 2 bases removed from V and 0 bases from J, the gap between germline ends came to 14 bases. CDR3 region: CAWSRTVVNSGANVLTF. CDR3 bases: TGTGCCTGGAGTAGGACAGTGGTAAACTCTGGGGCCAACGTCCTGACTTTC.